This TCR beta chain was observed in a study of Graves' ophthalmopathy and Graves' hyperthyroidism. The germline V gene encodes CDR1 DFQATT and CDR2 SNEGSKA (reference sequence). Both ends counted, the CDR3 spans 8 residues. RNA served as the template for amplifying TCR beta CDR3 regions. The library came from an HTBI-primed first-round RT-PCR and a second-round multiplex PCR. TCRdb ran MiXCR on the multiplex PCR reads and lists one entry per CDR3 protein. This table holds roughly 50,000 distinct CDR3 sequences, around 48% found once. In the case of this clonotype: This likely comes from a read error, as the CDR3 has no conserved phenylalanine or tryptophan at its end. The limits of the CDR3 on the DNA are not certain, so only TCRdb's listed CDR3 is given.

V is TRBV20-1 and J is TRBJ2-1. The TCR comes from an adult man with Graves' ophthalmopathy. The sequencing input was peripheral blood. Here the CDR3 reads CSARLAEL.